A single sample gave rise to the 18 T cell receptor beta chains below, sequenced in a study of chemoradiotherapy in HPV16-positive cancers. Sequencing was performed with immunoSEQ multiplex PCR; in TCRdb, only in-frame clones are kept and a portion is missing. The table includes some 29,000 clones, about 94% detected once. This specimen consisted of blood, obtained from a patient who underwent chemoradiotherapy. The origin of the receptors is a human donor with HPV-associated anogenital cancer.

In DNA form, the CDR3 reads TGTGCCAGCAGTTTACGTCTAGCGGGAGATGAGCAGTACTTC. This gives the protein CASSLRLAGDEQYF. V gene TRBV27 combines with J gene TRBJ2-7; TRBD2 matches 10 bases. The CDR3 contains 14 residues. V lost 2 bases, J lost 7 bases, and 5 bases stayed unmatched. Germline CDR1 reads MNHEY; CDR2 reads SMNVEV (reference sequence).

The chain is built from TRBV5-4 and TRBJ1-4, with a weak D call TRBD1 (6 bases). V lost 4 bases and J 6 bases, leaving 16 bases between the germline ends. The CDR3 consists of 15 residues. Germline values: CDR1 SGHNT, CDR2 YYREEE (reference sequence). CDR3 loop: CASSHNRAVDEKLFF. DNA of the CDR3: TGTGCCAGCAGCCACAACAGGGCTGTGGATGAAAAACTGTTTTTT.

CDR3 in amino acids: CASSFGGTINYGYTF. CDR3 DNA sequence: TGTGCCAGCAGCTTCGGTGGAACGATAAACTATGGCTACACCTTC. The J gene is TRBJ1-2, the V gene TRBV5-6; no definite D call. Germline V gene data show CDR1 as SGHDT and CDR2 as YYEEEE. CDR3 length: 15 amino acids. V lost 2 bases to trimming and J lost 2 bases, with 13 bases between them.

The chain carries TRBV11-2 and TRBJ2-3, with D tentatively TRBD1 (8 bases). V lost 4 bases and J 3 bases, leaving 14 bases between the germline ends. This CDR3 comprises 15 residues. Germline loops: CDR1 SGHAT, CDR2 FQNNGV. CDR3 protein: CASSYGRDRTDTQYF. The CDR3 nucleotides read TGTGCCAGCAGCTATGGGAGGGACAGGACAGATACGCAGTATTTT.

Concerning this clone itself: This specimen includes other DNA sequences encoding the same CDR3. The gene calls are TRBV9 and TRBJ2-7; TRBD1 matches 8 bases. CDR1 and CDR2 from the germline V gene are SGDLS and YYNGEE. V lost 3 bases, J lost 2 bases, and 1 base stayed unmatched. The length of the CDR3 is 13 residues. In DNA form, the CDR3 reads TGTGCCAGCAGCGCACAGGGGGCCTACGAGCAGTACTTC. Amino acid sequence: CASSAQGAYEQYF.

This rearrangement joins TRBV29-1 to TRBJ2-5, with D tentatively TRBD1 (7 bases). Germline V gives CDR1 SQVTM, CDR2 ANQGSEA. This CDR3 spans 14 amino acids. Trimming took off 0 bases at V and 2 bases at J, with 10 bases between the two ends. CDR3: CSVEEAGGQETQYF. The DNA for the CDR3 is TGCAGCGTTGAAGAGGCAGGGGGGCAAGAGACCCAGTACTTC.

As regards this clone: The germline gene is not matched at one end of the junction; a read error may be the cause. The chain is built from TRBV5-5 and TRBJ2-2; 9 nucleotides align to TRBD1. The germline gives CDR1 SGHKS, CDR2 YYEKEE (reference sequence). There are 15 residues in the CDR3. DNA for the CDR3: TGTGCCAGCAGCTTACAGGGGGCGAAGACCGGGGAGCTGTTTTTT. It translates to CASSLQGAKTGELFF. The whole variable domain, filled in from reference TRBV5-5 and TRBJ2-2, reads DAGVTQSPTHLIKTRGQQVTLRCSPISGHKSVSWYQQVLGQGPQFIFQYYEKEERGRGNFPDRFSARQFPNYSSELNVNALLLGDSALYLCASSLQGAKTGELFFGEGSRLTVL.

The genes are TRBV15 and TRBJ2-3; the D gene could be TRBD1 or TRBD2 (5 bases each). Germline CDR1 reads LNHNV; CDR2 reads YYDKDF (reference sequence). Trimming left V 1 base short and J 1 base short, with 12 bases between. The CDR3 is 16 amino acids. Written as DNA, the CDR3 is TGTGCCACCAGCAGAGCACCCGGGACCGGCACAGATACGCAGTATTTT. It yields the protein CATSRAPGTGTDTQYF.

The chain carries TRBV18 and TRBJ2-1; D gene unclear. This CDR3 is 12 amino acids long. V lost 3 bases and J 3 bases, leaving 3 bases between the germline ends. Looked up from germline, CDR1 is KGHSH and CDR2 is LQKENI. CDR3 loop: CASSPNYNEQFF. The CDR3 DNA reads TGTGCCAGCTCACCGAACTACAATGAGCAGTTCTTC. The full variable domain, rest sourced from reference TRBV18 and TRBJ2-1, is NAGVMQNPRHLVRRRGQEARLRCSPMKGHSHVYWYRQLPEEGLKFMVYLQKENIIDESGMPKERFSAEFPKEGPSILRIQQVVRGDSAAYFCASSPNYNEQFFGPGTRLTVL.

The rearrangement joins TRBV27 to TRBJ2-2; D not resolved. Trimming pared 2 bases from V and 6 bases from J, leaving 19 bases between. Germline V gene data show CDR1 as MNHEY and CDR2 as SMNVEV (reference sequence). The CDR3 has 17 amino acids. DNA for the CDR3: TGTGCCAGCAGTTTAACCGCACGGCTAGTACGACCCGGGGAGCTGTTTTTT. It specifies CASSLTARLVRPGELFF.

This rearrangement joins TRBV7-9 to TRBJ2-3; 9 nucleotides line up with TRBD1. Trimming at V came to 5 bases and at J to 2 bases, leaving 5 bases not matched to a gene. The CDR3 has 15 amino acids. Germline lookup yields CDR1 SEHNR and CDR2 FQNEAQ (reference sequence). The CDR3 loop reads CASSPQGAPTDTQYF. For the CDR3, the DNA is TGTGCCAGCAGCCCACAGGGGGCCCCCACAGATACGCAGTATTTT. Full variable domain (remainder filled in from reference TRBV7-9 and TRBJ2-3): DTGVSQNPRHKITKRGQNVTFRCDPISEHNRLYWYRQTLGQGPEFLTYFQNEAQLEKSRLLSDRFSAERPKGSFSTLEIQRTEQGDSAMYLCASSPQGAPTDTQYFGPGTRLTVL.

The V gene is TRBV5-6, the J gene TRBJ2-3; D remains unclear. The V end lost 0 bases, the J end lost 1 base, and 9 bases lay between the germline ends. The length of the CDR3 is 15 residues. Germline V gene data show CDR1 as SGHDT and CDR2 as YYEEEE. CDR3 residues: CASSLAISGTDTQYF. In nucleotides, the CDR3 is TGTGCCAGCAGCTTGGCGATCTCAGGCACAGATACGCAGTATTTT.

The chain is built from TRBV2 and TRBJ2-7, with 9 bases lining up with TRBD2. After removal of 6 bases from V and 2 bases from J, the junction contained 5 bases not matched to a gene. The CDR3 is 14 amino acids. Looked up from germline, CDR1 is SNHLY and CDR2 is FYNNEI. The CDR3 nucleotides read TGTGCCAGCAGGGGGACTAGCAACCCCTACGAGCAGTACTTC. Amino acids: CASRGTSNPYEQYF. The full variable domain, in which reference TRBV2 and TRBJ2-7 provide the parts outside the CDR3, is EPEVTQTPSHQVTQMGQEVILRCVPISNHLYFYWYRQILGQKVEFLVSFYNNEISEKSEIFDDQFSVERPDGSNFTLKIRSTKLEDSAMYFCASRGTSNPYEQYFGPGTRLTVT.

The rearrangement uses TRBV27 and TRBJ1-6; maybe TRBD1 (6 bases). There are 14 residues in the CDR3. V dropped 8 bases and J dropped 5 bases, with 13 bases sitting between them. CDR1 and CDR2 (germline): MNHEY, SMNVEV (reference sequence). Written as DNA, the CDR3 is TGTGCCAGCCGCTGGACAGTAGATAATTCACCCCTCCACTTT. This codes for CASRWTVDNSPLHF.

This clone is a singleton in its sample. V usage is TRBV27 and J usage is TRBJ2-2; 8 bases match TRBD1. V was pared by 1 base and J by 0 bases, with 1 base of the junction left unmatched. The V gene's germline CDR1 is MNHEY and CDR2 SMNVEV (reference sequence). The CDR3 runs 16 residues. In DNA form, the CDR3 reads TGTGCCAGCAGTTTATGGACAGGGTCGAACACCGGGGAGCTGTTTTTT. Amino acid sequence: CASSLWTGSNTGELFF.

The rearrangement links TRBV5-6 to TRBJ2-2, with 13 bases matching TRBD2. The CDR3 consists of 18 residues. Trimming cost V 3 bases and J 0 bases; bases outside gene matches: 5. Germline V gene sequence: CDR1 SGHDT, CDR2 YYEEEE. The CDR3 sequence: CASSYGLAGDANTGELFF. The CDR3 bases are TGTGCCAGCAGCTACGGACTAGCGGGGGATGCGAACACCGGGGAGCTGTTTTTT.

The V gene is TRBV5-4, the J gene TRBJ2-1; 10 bases line up with TRBD2. The CDR3 loop spans 16 amino acids. Germline V gives CDR1 SGHNT, CDR2 YYREEE (reference sequence). V trimming: 1 base; J trimming: 8 bases; junction bases outside the gene matches: 9. The CDR3 sequence is CASSLPRASGSYEQFF. CDR3 nucleotides: TGTGCCAGCAGCTTGCCCCGGGCTAGCGGGAGTTATGAGCAGTTCTTC.

This chain uses TRBV7-9 with TRBJ2-1, with a weak D call TRBD1 (5 bases). The V gene lost 1 base and the J gene lost 6 bases, with 10 bases spanning the gap. Looked up from germline, CDR1 is SEHNR and CDR2 is FQNEAQ (reference sequence). CDR3 length: 14 residues. CDR3 region: CASSLDQGSNEQFF. CDR3 coding DNA: TGTGCCAGCAGCTTAGATCAGGGCAGCAATGAGCAGTTCTTC.